These 10 T cell receptor beta chains originate from one sample sequenced in a study of regulatory T cells in long-lasting Graves disease. The time point denotes: newly diagnosed GD, antithyroid drugs for less than 3 months. After RNA was extracted from PBMCs, the TCR library was made from it. Researchers made TCR beta libraries by using iRepertoire HTBI primers and running Arm-PCR on CDR3 regions. TCRdb re-analysed the multiplex PCR reads in MiXCR, keeping a single row per CDR3 protein. The sample includes around 480,000 distinct CDR3 sequences, around 16% of them seen just once. The sample was also reused in another study, on T cells in Graves' hyperthyroidism and ophthalmopathy.

Specimen: peripheral blood mononuclear cells (PBMCs), collected at new diagnosis, from a patient treated with antithyroid drugs. The receptor source for this set is a man aged 35-49 years with Graves disease.

This clonotype was picked up one time. The gene calls are TRBV10-1 and TRBJ1-5; D gene ambiguous. The CDR3 extends over 13 amino acids. The V end was cut by 4 bases, the J end by 5 bases, with 9 bases between. Germline CDR1 WNHNN, CDR2 SYGVQD (reference sequence). The CDR3 DNA reads as TGCGCCAGCAGTGCGGGGTTGGATCAGCCCCAGCATTTT. The encoded protein is CASSAGLDQPQHF.

In its sample, this clonotype was seen a few times. This chain links TRBV15 with TRBJ2-3; TRBD2 aligns across 14 bases. There are 17 residues in the CDR3. Germline lookup yields CDR1 LNHNV and CDR2 YYDKDF (reference sequence). Trimming cost V 5 bases and J 5 bases; bases outside gene matches: 9. The CDR3 is CATSRLAGGPAIDTQYF. The CDR3 nucleotides are TGTGCCACCAGCCGACTAGCGGGAGGGCCCGCAATAGATACGCAGTATTTT.

This clonotype was seen at least ten times. The chain combines TRBV11-3 with TRBJ2-5; TRBD1 or TRBD2 may be the D gene (6 bases each). Trimming took off 5 bases at V and 5 bases at J, with 15 bases between the two ends. The germline V gene encodes CDR1 SGHNT and CDR2 YENEEA. The CDR3 is made up of 14 amino acids. The CDR3 protein is CASSPSGAGETQYF. CDR3 bases: TGTGCCAGCAGCCCATCGGGGGCGGGGGAGACCCAGTACTTC.

The CDR3 bases are TGCGCCAGCAGCCAAGAGGGGCGTCGCTCTGGAAACACCATATATTTT. Its translation: CASSQEGRRSGNTIYF. The chain joins TRBV4-1 to TRBJ1-3, with a tentative D call TRBD1 (5 bases). The CDR3 contains 16 residues. Trimming took off 0 bases at V and 0 bases at J, with 9 bases between the two ends. Germline V gene data show CDR1 as MGHRA and CDR2 as YSYEKL.

The chain links TRBV15 to TRBJ2-3, with 7 bases lining up with TRBD2. The CDR3 is 15 amino acids. The trim removed 3 bases at V and 4 bases at J, leaving 7 bases unmatched. Germline CDR1 reads LNHNV; CDR2 reads YYDKDF (reference sequence). This chain's CDR3 is CATSSFAGDPDTQYF. CDR3 nucleotides: TGTGCCACCAGCAGCTTTGCGGGAGATCCAGATACGCAGTATTTT.

This clonotype occurred many times. The chain uses TRBV5-1 and TRBJ2-2, with unresolved D. In germline, CDR1 is SGHRS, CDR2 YFSETQ. Deletions cut 2 bases from V and 7 bases from J, with 9 bases between. The CDR3 contains 13 residues. In DNA, the CDR3 is TGCGCCAGCAGCTTCGACTTGGACGGGGAGCTGTTTTTT. Its translation: CASSFDLDGELFF.

In its sample, this clonotype was seen many times. This sequence joins TRBV7-9 and TRBJ2-2, with TRBD1 as a possible D gene (5 bases). Trimming removed 7 bases at V and 0 bases at J, with 12 bases between. Germline V CDR1 and CDR2: SEHNR, FQNEAQ (reference sequence). CDR3 size: 15 residues. As DNA, the CDR3 is TGTGCCAGCATGGAAAGACAGACGAACACCGGGGAGCTGTTTTTT. Its protein is CASMERQTNTGELFF.

This clonotype turned up a few times. This rearrangement joins TRBV29-1 to TRBJ2-1, with D perhaps given as TRBD1 or TRBD2 (5 bases each). V was trimmed by 7 bases and J by 2 bases, leaving 9 bases between them. Germline V gene sequence: CDR1 SQVTM, CDR2 ANQGSEA. This CDR3 is 12 amino acids long. The CDR3 nucleotides read TGCAGCGGGCAGGGACCCTACAATGAGCAGTTCTTC. It is translated as CSGQGPYNEQFF.

The rearrangement links TRBV7-2 to TRBJ1-1; D ambiguous. This CDR3 is 15 amino acids long. Trimming removed 0 bases from V and 4 bases from J, with 12 bases in between. The germline gives CDR1 SGHTA, CDR2 FQGNSA. In DNA, the CDR3 is TGTGCCAGCAGCTTAGCCCTGCGGGGAGGCACTGAAGCTTTCTTT. It yields the protein CASSLALRGGTEAFF.

This clonotype was seen repeatedly, ten times or more. The chain is built from TRBV30 and TRBJ1-1, with unresolved D. The germline gives CDR1 GTSNPN, CDR2 SVGIG (reference sequence). With 0 bases removed from V and 7 bases from J, the gap between germline ends came to 12 bases. The CDR3 extends over 13 amino acids. This CDR3 is CAWSVEMPYEAFF. In DNA, the CDR3 is TGTGCCTGGAGTGTGGAAATGCCCTATGAAGCTTTCTTT.